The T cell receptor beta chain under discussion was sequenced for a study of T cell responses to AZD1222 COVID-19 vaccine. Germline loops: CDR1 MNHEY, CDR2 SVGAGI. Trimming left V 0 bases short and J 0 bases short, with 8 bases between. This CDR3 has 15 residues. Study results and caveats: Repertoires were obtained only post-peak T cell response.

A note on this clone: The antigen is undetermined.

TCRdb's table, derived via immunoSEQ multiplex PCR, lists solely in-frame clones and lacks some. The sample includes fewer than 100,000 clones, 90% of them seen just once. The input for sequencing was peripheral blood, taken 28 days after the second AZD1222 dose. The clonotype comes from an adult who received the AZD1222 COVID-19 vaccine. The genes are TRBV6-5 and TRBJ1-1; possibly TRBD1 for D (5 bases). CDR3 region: CASSYSLGVNTEAFF. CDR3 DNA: TGTGCCAGCAGTTACTCGTTGGGGGTGAACACTGAAGCTTTCTTT.